This TCR beta chain was recorded in a study of Graves' ophthalmopathy and Graves' hyperthyroidism listed by TCRdb under 2018. Background on the whole study: Peripheral blood samples were taken at the time of initial diagnosis, before any treatment was given. The independent validation cohort included under 20 hyperthyroidism patients plus 17 patients who later progressed from hyperthyroidism to ophthalmopathy. A discovery set of 95 to 100 patients (around 45 ophthalmopathy, around 57 stable hyperthyroidism) was enrolled to explore V-J signatures distinguishing ophthalmopathy from hyperthyroidism. T-cell repertoires of thyroid tissue and blood were compared in about six hyperthyroidism patients. Once sampling was done, hyperthyroidism patients were given methimazole at a starting dose of 30 mg daily, while ophthalmopathy patients were given high-dose intravenous methylprednisolone. The study used TCR beta repertoire signatures to distinguish Graves' ophthalmopathy from Graves' hyperthyroidism and to predict progression to ophthalmopathy. In total, some 140 blood samples were TCR-sequenced: some 40 ophthalmopathy, some 75 hyperthyroidism and roughly 17 hyperthyroidism-to-ophthalmopathy patients.

The ophthalmopathy patients had moderately to severely active disease, with a Clinical Activity Score of 3 or higher, a NOSPECS grade of 4 or higher, and a disease duration of less than 3 months. Patients with other autoimmune diseases, uncontrolled infections, pregnancy or lactation were excluded. Diagnosis relied on clinical symptoms, serum thyroxine, TRAb, thyroid ultrasound and orbital computed tomography. PBMCs were isolated from 10 ml of fresh peripheral blood by Ficoll-Paque density gradient centrifugation. Total RNA was extracted using Trizol reagent, and RNA quality was checked on an Agilent 2100 Bioanalyzer. Points the paper makes about the study in general: No statistical method was used to predetermine the sample size, and group allocation was not hidden from the investigators. Ophthalmopathy was separated from stable hyperthyroidism by the 13-signature model with about 89% sensitivity and less than 82% specificity in cross-validation and with 80%/75% in the test set. Among expanded thyroid clonotypes with frequency above 0.001, most also showed up in blood, which suggests that blood repertoires may reflect the thyroid immune response. In validation, the model predicted ophthalmopathy progression with about 71% sensitivity and roughly 72% specificity; around twelve predicted patients were CT-confirmed with GO in a median of around 6.5 months.

This clonotype has a handful of counts. Its specific antigen is unknown. No base-level quality is on record; no much larger clone is a single base apart. For repertoire sequencing, TCR beta CDR3 regions were amplified from RNA transcripts. A first-round RT-PCR used HTBI primers with the Qiagen OneStep RT-PCR kit, followed by a second-round multiplex PCR, size selection and purification. The libraries underwent paired-end sequencing with 100 bp reads on an Illumina HiSeq2000. Under the source paper's analysis protocol: Reads were processed with SOAPnuke, discarding reads with adapters, uncalled bases, mean Phred below 15, or no exact constant-primer or identifier match. COPE v1.2.5 was used to merge the high-quality paired reads. Unique nucleotide sequences were defined as clonotypes and aligned to IMGT TRB V, D and J references using MiTCR v1.1. The analysis was limited to V-J combinations with a frequency above 0.0001, which together covered approximately 99% of repertoires. For each V-J combination, a TCR clonal expansion and chaos score was defined as F50 clonal expansion divided by the chaos observed in the TCRdist matrix. Welch's t-statistics and random forest were used to narrow the features down to 13 V-J combinations, which were then fed into a naive Bayes classifier. The similarity between thyroid and blood repertoires was quantified using the Morisita-Horn index. TCRdb trimmed public reads at Q25 via fastp, called clones via MiXCR and kept in-frame beta chains. Each CDR3 protein gets just one entry, which takes the most common genes and DNA from the rows behind it. TCRdb's processing, not the authors' own work, is the source of the V and J calls. Across this sample there are 200,000 to 250,000 distinct CDR3 sequences, with less than 55% seen only once. About 45% of the sample comes from the top ten.

The clonotype was recovered from an adult man with Graves' ophthalmopathy. Sequences were obtained from peripheral blood.

The CDR3 amino acid sequence is: CASSASGTGSETQYF. The bases are TGTGCCAGCAGCGCATCCGGGACAGGGAGCGAGACCCAGTACTTC. The rearranged chain carries TRBV7-3 and TRBJ2-5, with TRBD1 identical over 9 junction bases. CDR1 and CDR2, looked up from the germline V gene, are SGHTA and FQGTGA. Reading from cysteine to phenylalanine, the CDR3 counts 15 amino acids. The entry retains the CDR3 DNA only, 45 bases that are in frame from base 1. V loses 5 bases at its end and J loses 5 bases; junction bases beyond the gene matches: 9.